This T cell receptor (beta chain) appears in the sequencing data of a study of blood T cells in healthy people across ages. Total RNA was extracted at no less than 6 micrograms per sample. Sample-barcoded 5' priming and a J-beta primer mix drove a second PCR of about 7 to 11 cycles. TCRdb reanalysed the 5' RACE reads using MiXCR and keeps one entry per CDR3 protein. The sample yields roughly 800,000 distinct CDR3 sequences, roughly 24% seen once. This clonotype was counted between two and nine times. These records were also assigned to another study, of T cells of mothers and their children. From that study: It was through the M1S primer of the second PCR that sample barcodes and 2-4 random nucleotides were added. Each child gave 2.9 million or so TCR beta CDR3 reads (each mother, over 9 million).

The specimen was blood. This clonotype was obtained from a boy under 18 in good health.

CDR3 in amino acids: CASSPWTVRSDIQYF. The CDR3 DNA reads as TGTGCCAGCAGCCCCTGGACAGTTCGTAGCGACATTCAGTACTTC. The chain couples TRBV27 to TRBJ2-4; tentative D call: TRBD1 (6 bases). Germline CDR1 and CDR2: MNHEY and SMNVEV (reference sequence). Trimming shortened V by 6 bases and J by 8 bases, and 20 bases separated the two germline ends. CDR3 length: 15 residues.